The 16 T cell receptor beta chains listed next were all sequenced from one sample in a study of shared clonotypes between healthy human individuals. The protocol was immunoSEQ multiplex PCR, while the TCRdb copy is restricted to in-frame clones and leaves out a portion. The table includes 400,000 to 500,000 clones, 79% detected once. The sample comprised PBMCs. The receptors stem from a woman aged 40 to 50 in good health. Some clones in this sample may be carry-over from other donors' samples.

The chain recombines TRBV30 with TRBJ1-2; D may be TRBD1 (5 bases). Trimming cost V 0 bases and J 8 bases, with 10 bases left between them. The CDR3 contains 12 residues. From germline, CDR1 is GTSNPN and CDR2 SVGIG (reference sequence). The chain's CDR3 is CAWSVVGTGYTF. CDR3 in DNA: TGTGCCTGGAGTGTAGTGGGGACCGGCTACACCTTC.

This clone showed up just once. The V gene is TRBV6-5, the J gene TRBJ2-5; tentative D call: TRBD2 (7 bases). The CDR3 length is 15 residues. V was trimmed by 7 bases and J by 4 bases, leaving 19 bases between them. Germline values: CDR1 MNHEY, CDR2 SVGAGI. This CDR3 reads CASTPEGGSGETQYF. In DNA, the CDR3 is TGTGCCAGCACCCCGGAGGGGGGGAGTGGAGAGACCCAGTACTTC.

The chain is built from TRBV7-7 and TRBJ2-2, with 8 bases that match TRBD2. This CDR3 is built from 14 residues. From germline, CDR1 is SSHAT and CDR2 FNYEAQ (reference sequence). V lost 4 bases, J lost 7 bases, and 5 bases stayed unmatched. The CDR3: CASSWSGSDGELFF. Written as DNA, the CDR3 is TGTGCCAGCAGCTGGAGCGGGAGCGACGGGGAGCTGTTTTTT.

The chain joins TRBV19 to TRBJ2-2; D may be TRBD1 or TRBD2 (5 bases each). The CDR3 covers 15 residues. CDR1 LNHDA and CDR2 SQIVND come from the germline V gene (reference sequence). V was trimmed by 4 bases and J by 2 bases, leaving 11 bases between them. This CDR3 reads CASSTGTHNTGELFF. The CDR3 DNA sequence: TGTGCCAGTAGTACCGGGACCCATAACACCGGGGAGCTGTTTTTT. The full variable domain, its missing parts supplied by reference TRBV19 and TRBJ2-2, is DGGITQSPKYLFRKEGQNVTLSCEQNLNHDAMYWYRQDPGQGLRLIYYSQIVNDFQKGDIAEGYSVSREKKESFPLTVTSAQKNPTAFYLCASSTGTHNTGELFFGEGSRLTVL.

The J gene is TRBJ2-5, the V gene TRBV10-3, with 9 bases identical to TRBD1. This CDR3 comprises 16 residues. V gave up 5 bases and J gave up 1 base; unmatched junction bases: 8. Germline CDR1 reads ENHRY; CDR2 reads SYGVKD. The CDR3 loop reads CAISPGTGNGQETQYF. CDR3 sequence (DNA): TGTGCCATCAGTCCCGGGACAGGGAACGGCCAAGAGACCCAGTACTTC.

The CDR3 spells CASPYQGASMNTEAFF. In DNA, the CDR3 is TGTGCCAGCCCGTACCAGGGGGCGAGTATGAACACTGAAGCTTTCTTT. This chain joins TRBV21-1 and TRBJ1-1; TRBD1, the table's D call, lacks a check against the DNA. TRBV21-1 represents a pseudogene. CDR3 length: 16 residues.

In regard to this clone: The same CDR3 can be traced to other DNA sequences in this sample. The chain combines TRBV30 with TRBJ2-7; TRBD1 agrees at 7 bases. This CDR3 region has 11 residues. J lost 6 bases, V lost 1 base, and 0 bases had no gene match. CDR1 and CDR2 (germline): GTSNPN, SVGIG (reference sequence). In DNA, the CDR3 is TGTGCCTGGAGTGCAGGGGGCGAGCAGTACTTC. This codes for CAWSAGGEQYF.

This rearrangement joins TRBV13 to TRBJ2-7, with 8 bases matching TRBD2. Trimming cost V 5 bases and J 3 bases; bases outside gene matches: 12. This CDR3 region has 16 residues. CDR1 and CDR2 (germline): PRHDT, FYEKMQ (reference sequence). CDR3 bases: TGTGCCAGCAGCCTACGCGGAGCGGGAGACGTCTACGAGCAGTACTTC. Its translation: CASSLRGAGDVYEQYF.

V and J are TRBV5-1 and TRBJ2-7; D gene ambiguous. This CDR3 is 13 amino acids long. Per the germline V gene, CDR1 is SGHRS and CDR2 is YFSETQ. The V end was cut by 4 bases, the J end by 0 bases, with 8 bases between. Written as DNA, the CDR3 is TGCGCCAGCAGCATGGACCTCTCCTACGAGCAGTACTTC. Translated: CASSMDLSYEQYF.

This chain connects TRBV11-3 to TRBJ2-5; D not resolved. The CDR3 is 13 residues long. Trimming left V 1 base short and J 2 bases short, with 5 bases between. CDR1 and CDR2 (germline): SGHNT, YENEEA. The CDR3 DNA follows: TGTGCCAGCAGCTTAGTGGGTCAAGAGACCCAGTACTTC. This encodes CASSLVGQETQYF.

The chain uses TRBV28 and TRBJ1-5; a possible D gene is TRBD1 (5 bases). The germline V gene has CDR1 MDHEN and CDR2 SYDVKM. This CDR3 region has 16 residues. V was cut by 7 bases and J by 3 bases, with 19 bases left in between. In nucleotides, the CDR3 is TGTGCCAGCATTCCGAACCTGGGGCTTAACAATCAGCCCCAGCATTTT. Its translation: CASIPNLGLNNQPQHF.

The chain employs TRBV18 and TRBJ1-1; the D is unclear. V lost 0 bases and J lost 1, with 9 bases in between. The germline gives CDR1 KGHSH, CDR2 LQKENI. This CDR3 comprises 15 residues. The CDR3 DNA follows: TGTGCCAGCTCACCACCTTCCCGCGAGAACACTGAAGCTTTCTTT. This sequence encodes CASSPPSRENTEAFF.

V and J are TRBV7-9 and TRBJ2-1; 9 nucleotides align to TRBD2. V gave up 4 bases and J gave up 0 bases; unmatched junction bases: 13. Germline V gene data show CDR1 as SEHNR and CDR2 as FQNEAQ (reference sequence). The CDR3 is 19 amino acids. CDR3 sequence reads: CASSSDWREGRSSYNEQFF. In DNA, the CDR3 is TGTGCCAGCAGCTCGGACTGGCGGGAGGGAAGGAGCTCCTACAATGAGCAGTTCTTC.

The chain employs TRBV7-2 and TRBJ2-1; D is ambiguous. This CDR3 has 15 amino acids. Germline CDR1 reads SGHTA; CDR2 reads FQGNSA. The V and J ends lost 4 bases and 5 bases respectively, with 15 bases between them. The CDR3 protein is CASSSSDIGNNEQFF. The CDR3 bases are TGTGCCAGCAGCTCTTCAGACATTGGGAACAATGAGCAGTTCTTC.

V and J are TRBV19 and TRBJ2-6, with TRBD1 identical over 9 bases. This CDR3 has 17 residues. Trimming removed 3 bases from V and 0 bases from J; junction bases left unmatched: 3. CDR1 LNHDA and CDR2 SQIVND come from the germline V gene (reference sequence). The CDR3 nucleotides read TGTGCCAGTAGTATGACAGGGGGAGTCTCTGGGGCCAACGTCCTGACTTTC. It codes for CASSMTGGVSGANVLTF. The full variable domain, with the rest looked up from reference TRBV19 and TRBJ2-6, is DGGITQSPKYLFRKEGQNVTLSCEQNLNHDAMYWYRQDPGQGLRLIYYSQIVNDFQKGDIAEGYSVSREKKESFPLTVTSAQKNPTAFYLCASSMTGGVSGANVLTFGAGSRLTVL.

Many counts were recorded for this clone. The V call is TRBV6-1, the J call TRBJ1-2; D is uncertain. Per germline, CDR1 MNHNS and CDR2 SASEGT. This CDR3 spans 13 amino acids. The V end lost 6 bases, the J end lost 6 bases, and 14 bases lay between the germline ends. The CDR3 loop reads CASRETAFHGYTF. In DNA, the CDR3 is TGTGCCAGCAGAGAAACGGCATTTCATGGCTACACCTTC.